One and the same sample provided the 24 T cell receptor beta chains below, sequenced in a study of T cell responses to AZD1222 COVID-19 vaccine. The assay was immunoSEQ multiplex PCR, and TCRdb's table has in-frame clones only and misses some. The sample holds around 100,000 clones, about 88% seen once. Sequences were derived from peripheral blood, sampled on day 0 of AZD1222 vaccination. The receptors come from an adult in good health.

CDR3 in amino acids: CASSQNRIYGYTF. The CDR3 DNA sequence: TGTGCCAGCAGCCAAAACAGGATCTATGGCTACACCTTC. The chain combines TRBV3-1 (or the pseudogene TRBV3-2) with TRBJ1-2, with a possible D match to TRBD1 (5 bases). This CDR3 contains 13 residues. Trimming removed 2 bases at V and 4 bases at J, with 8 bases between. In germline, CDR1 is LGHDT, CDR2 YNNKEL (reference sequence).

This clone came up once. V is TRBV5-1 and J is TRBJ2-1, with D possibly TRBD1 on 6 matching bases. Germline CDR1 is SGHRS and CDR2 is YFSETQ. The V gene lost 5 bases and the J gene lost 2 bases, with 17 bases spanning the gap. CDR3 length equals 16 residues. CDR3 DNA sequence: TGCGCCAGCAGATCACAGGGCCTGAACACCTACAATGAGCAGTTCTTC. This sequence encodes CASRSQGLNTYNEQFF.

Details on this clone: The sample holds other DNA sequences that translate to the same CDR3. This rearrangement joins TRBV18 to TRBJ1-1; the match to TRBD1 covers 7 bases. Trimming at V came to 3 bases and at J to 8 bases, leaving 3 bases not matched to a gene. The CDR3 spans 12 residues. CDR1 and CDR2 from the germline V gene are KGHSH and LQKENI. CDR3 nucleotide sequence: TGTGCCAGCTCACCCCTACAGGGGGAAGCTTTCTTT. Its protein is CASSPLQGEAFF.

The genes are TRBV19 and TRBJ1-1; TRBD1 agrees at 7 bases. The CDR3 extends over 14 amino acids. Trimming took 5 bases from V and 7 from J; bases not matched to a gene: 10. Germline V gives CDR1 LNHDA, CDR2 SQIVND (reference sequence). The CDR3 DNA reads TGTGCCAGTAGTGACAGCCGGGACAGCGATGAAGCTTTCTTT. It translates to CASSDSRDSDEAFF.

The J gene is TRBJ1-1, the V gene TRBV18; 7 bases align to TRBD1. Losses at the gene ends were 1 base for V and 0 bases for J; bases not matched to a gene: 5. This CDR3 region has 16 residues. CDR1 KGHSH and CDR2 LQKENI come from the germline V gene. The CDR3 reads CASSPRSGGLNTEAFF. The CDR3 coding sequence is TGTGCCAGCTCACCACGGTCAGGGGGTTTGAACACTGAAGCTTTCTTT.

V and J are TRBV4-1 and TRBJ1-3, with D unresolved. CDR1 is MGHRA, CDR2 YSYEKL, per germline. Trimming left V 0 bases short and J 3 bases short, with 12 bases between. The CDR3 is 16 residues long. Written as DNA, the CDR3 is TGCGCCAGCAGCCAAGAACATCGGGCGGATGGAAACACCATATATTTT. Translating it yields CASSQEHRADGNTIYF.

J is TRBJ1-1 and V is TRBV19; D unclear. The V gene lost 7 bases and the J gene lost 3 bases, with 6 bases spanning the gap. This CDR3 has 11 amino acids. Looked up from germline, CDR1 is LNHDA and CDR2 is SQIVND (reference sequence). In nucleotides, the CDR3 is TGTGCCAGTACTAGGGACACTGAAGCTTTCTTT. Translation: CASTRDTEAFF.

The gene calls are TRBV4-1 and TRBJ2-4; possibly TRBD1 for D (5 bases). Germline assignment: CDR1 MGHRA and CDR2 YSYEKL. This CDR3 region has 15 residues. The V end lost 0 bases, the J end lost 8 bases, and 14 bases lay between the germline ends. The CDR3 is CASSQDTGRADIQYF. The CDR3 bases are TGCGCCAGCAGCCAAGATACCGGCAGGGCGGACATTCAGTACTTC.

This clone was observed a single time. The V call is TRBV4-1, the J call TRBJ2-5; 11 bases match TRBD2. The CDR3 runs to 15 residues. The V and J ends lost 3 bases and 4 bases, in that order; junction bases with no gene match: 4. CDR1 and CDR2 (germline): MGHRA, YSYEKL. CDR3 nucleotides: TGCGCCAGCAGCCACGGGACTAGCGGAGGAGAGACCCAGTACTTC. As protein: CASSHGTSGGETQYF.

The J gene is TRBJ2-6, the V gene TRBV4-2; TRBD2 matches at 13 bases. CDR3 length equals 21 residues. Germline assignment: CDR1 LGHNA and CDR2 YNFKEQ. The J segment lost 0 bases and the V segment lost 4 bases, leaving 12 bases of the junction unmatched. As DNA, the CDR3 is TGTGCCAGCAGCCGGGGACTAGCGGGGTATCTCCTCAGCTCTGGGGCCAACGTCCTGACTTTC. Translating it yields CASSRGLAGYLLSSGANVLTF.

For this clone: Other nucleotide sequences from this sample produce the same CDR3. The CDR3 here is CASSDSTSGDTGELFF. In DNA, the CDR3 is TGTGCCAGCAGTGACTCGACCAGCGGGGACACCGGGGAGCTGTTTTTT. The chain has TRBV6-4 and TRBJ2-2; TRBD2 matches at 7 bases. Looked up from germline, CDR1 is MRHNA and CDR2 is SNTAGT. The V segment lost 0 bases and the J segment 3 bases; nucleotides outside the gene matches: 4. The CDR3 length is 16 residues.

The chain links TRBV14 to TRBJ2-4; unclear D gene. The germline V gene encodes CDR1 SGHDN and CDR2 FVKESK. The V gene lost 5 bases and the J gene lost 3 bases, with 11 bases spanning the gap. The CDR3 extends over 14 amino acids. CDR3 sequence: CASSAYTGKNIQYF. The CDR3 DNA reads TGTGCCAGCAGCGCCTATACTGGCAAAAACATTCAGTACTTC.

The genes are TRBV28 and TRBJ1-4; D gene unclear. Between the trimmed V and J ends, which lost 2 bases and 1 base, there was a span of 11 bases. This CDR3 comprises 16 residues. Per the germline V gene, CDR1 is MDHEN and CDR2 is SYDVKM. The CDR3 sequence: CASSLGLSLTNEKLFF. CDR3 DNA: TGTGCCAGCAGTTTAGGACTCAGCCTAACTAATGAAAAACTGTTTTTT.

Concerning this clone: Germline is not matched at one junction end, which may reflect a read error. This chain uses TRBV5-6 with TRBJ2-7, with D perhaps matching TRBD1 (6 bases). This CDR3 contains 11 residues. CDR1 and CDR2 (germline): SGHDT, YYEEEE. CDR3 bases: TGTGCCAGCAGCTCTACAGGGACCGTGACCTTC. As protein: CASSSTGTVTF.

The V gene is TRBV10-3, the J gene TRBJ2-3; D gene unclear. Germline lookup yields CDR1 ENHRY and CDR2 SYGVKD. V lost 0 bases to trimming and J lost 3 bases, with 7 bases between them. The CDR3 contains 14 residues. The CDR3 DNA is TGTGCCATCAGTGAGTCCGATCAGACAGATACGCAGTATTTT. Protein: CAISESDQTDTQYF.

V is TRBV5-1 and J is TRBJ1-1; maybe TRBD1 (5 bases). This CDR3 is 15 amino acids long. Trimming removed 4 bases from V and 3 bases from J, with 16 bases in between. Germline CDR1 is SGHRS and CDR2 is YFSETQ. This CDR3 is CASSDQQVGDTEAFF. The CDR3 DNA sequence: TGCGCCAGCAGCGACCAACAGGTTGGGGACACTGAAGCTTTCTTT.

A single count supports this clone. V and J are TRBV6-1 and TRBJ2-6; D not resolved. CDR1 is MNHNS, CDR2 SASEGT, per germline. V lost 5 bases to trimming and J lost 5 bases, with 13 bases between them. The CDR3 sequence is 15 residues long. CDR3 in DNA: TGTGCCAGCAGTCCGGCGCCTCGGCGGGCCAACGTCCTGACTTTC. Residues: CASSPAPRRANVLTF.

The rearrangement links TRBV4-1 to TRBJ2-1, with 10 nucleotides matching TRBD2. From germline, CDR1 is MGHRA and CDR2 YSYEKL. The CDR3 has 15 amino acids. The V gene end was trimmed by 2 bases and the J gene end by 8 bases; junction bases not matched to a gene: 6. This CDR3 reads CASSQLLLAGDEQFF. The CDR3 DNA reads TGCGCCAGCAGCCAACTCCTTCTAGCGGGAGATGAGCAGTTCTTC.

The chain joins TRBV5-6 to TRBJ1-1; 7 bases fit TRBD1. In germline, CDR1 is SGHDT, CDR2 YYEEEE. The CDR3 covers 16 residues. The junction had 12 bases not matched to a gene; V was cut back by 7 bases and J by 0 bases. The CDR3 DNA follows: TGTGCCAGCGCGCGAGGGGGCGCGGTCTTGAACACTGAAGCTTTCTTT. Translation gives CASARGGAVLNTEAFF.

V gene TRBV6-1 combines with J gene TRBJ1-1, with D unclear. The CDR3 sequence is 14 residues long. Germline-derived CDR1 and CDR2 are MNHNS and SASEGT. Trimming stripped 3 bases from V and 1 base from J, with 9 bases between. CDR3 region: CASSESGGNTEAFF. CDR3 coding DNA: TGTGCCAGCAGTGAGAGTGGAGGGAACACTGAAGCTTTCTTT.

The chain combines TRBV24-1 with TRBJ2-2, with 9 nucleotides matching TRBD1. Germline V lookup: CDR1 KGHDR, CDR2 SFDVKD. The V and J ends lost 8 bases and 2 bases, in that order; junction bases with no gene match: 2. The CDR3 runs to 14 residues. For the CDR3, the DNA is TGTGCCACCAAGGGACAGGGAAACACCGGGGAGCTGTTTTTT. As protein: CATKGQGNTGELFF.

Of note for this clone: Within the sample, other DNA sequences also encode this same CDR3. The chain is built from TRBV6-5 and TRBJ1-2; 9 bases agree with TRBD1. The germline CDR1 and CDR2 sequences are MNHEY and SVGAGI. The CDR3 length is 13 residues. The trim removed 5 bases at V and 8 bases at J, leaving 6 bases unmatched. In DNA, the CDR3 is TGTGCCAGCAGTCCCGACAGGGGGATAGGCTACACCTTC. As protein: CASSPDRGIGYTF.

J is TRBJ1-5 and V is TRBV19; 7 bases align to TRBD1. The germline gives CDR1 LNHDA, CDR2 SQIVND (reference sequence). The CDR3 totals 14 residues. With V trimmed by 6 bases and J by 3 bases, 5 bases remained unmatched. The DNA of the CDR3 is TGTGCCAGTAGCGTCGACAGGGACAATCAGCCCCAGCATTTT. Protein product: CASSVDRDNQPQHF.

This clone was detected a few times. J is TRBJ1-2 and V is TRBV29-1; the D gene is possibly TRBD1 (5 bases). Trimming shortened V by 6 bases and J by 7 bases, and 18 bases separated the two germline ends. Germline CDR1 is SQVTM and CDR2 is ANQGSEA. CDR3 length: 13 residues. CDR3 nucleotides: TGCAGCGTATGGACGGACACTAAGGGTGGCTACACCTTC. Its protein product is CSVWTDTKGGYTF.